This T cell receptor beta chain emerged from a study of T cells after posttransplantation cyclophosphamide. Notes on the study in general: After PTCy, TRB diversity resembled that of CNI/methotrexate controls. Later blood repertoires were often dominated by clones from the donor CD8+ memory compartment.

Data came from immunoSEQ multiplex PCR; TCRdb stores just in-frame clones and leaves some out. The sample holds approximately 12,000 clones, about 86% seen once. CDR1 SGHDT and CDR2 YYEEEE come from the germline V gene. The ends were cut back, 4 bases at V and 3 bases at J, with 17 bases in the middle. This CDR3 has 15 residues. Details on this clone: Its target is not known.

Control samples came 1 year after myeloablative marrow transplants with methotrexate plus calcineurin inhibitor. The input for sequencing was PBMCs, taken about 350 days after allogeneic stem cell transplant with calcineurin inhibitor and methotrexate. The rearrangement joins TRBV5-6 to TRBJ2-7; tentatively, D is TRBD1 (6 bases). The clonotype comes from a male patient in his thirties who received an allogeneic stem cell transplant from an unrelated donor, was CMV-positive, and had acute GVHD only. The T cells may partly be graft donor cells. In DNA form, the CDR3 reads TGTGCCAGCAGCCCCGAGCAGGGGCTTGTCTACGAGCAGTACTTC. Its translation is CASSPEQGLVYEQYF. The full variable domain, rest sourced from reference TRBV5-6 and TRBJ2-7, is DAGVTQSPTHLIKTRGQQVTLRCSPKSGHDTVSWYQQALGQGPQFIFQYYEEEERQRGNFPDRFSGHQFPNYSSELNVNALLLGDSALYLCASSPEQGLVYEQYFGPGTRLTVT.